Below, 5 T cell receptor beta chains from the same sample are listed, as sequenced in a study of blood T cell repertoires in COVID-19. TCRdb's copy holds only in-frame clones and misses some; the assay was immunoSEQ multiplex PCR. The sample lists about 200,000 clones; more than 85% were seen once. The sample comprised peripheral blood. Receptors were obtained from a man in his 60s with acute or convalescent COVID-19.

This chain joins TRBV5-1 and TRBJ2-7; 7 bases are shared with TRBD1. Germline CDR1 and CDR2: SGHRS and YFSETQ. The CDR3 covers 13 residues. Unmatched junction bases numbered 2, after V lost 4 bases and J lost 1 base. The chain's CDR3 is CASSAQGSYEQYF. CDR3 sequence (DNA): TGCGCCAGCAGCGCACAGGGGTCCTACGAGCAGTACTTC.

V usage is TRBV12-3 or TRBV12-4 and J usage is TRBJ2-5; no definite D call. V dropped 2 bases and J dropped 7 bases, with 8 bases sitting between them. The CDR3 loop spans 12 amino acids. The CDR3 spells CASSLTGGTQYF. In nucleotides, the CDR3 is TGTGCCAGCAGTTTAACCGGTGGGACCCAGTACTTC.

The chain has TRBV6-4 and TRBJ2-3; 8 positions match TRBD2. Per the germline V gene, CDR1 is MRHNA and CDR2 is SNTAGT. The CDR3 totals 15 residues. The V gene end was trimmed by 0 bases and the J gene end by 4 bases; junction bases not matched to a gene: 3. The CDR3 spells CASSDSTGGPDTQYF. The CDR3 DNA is TGTGCCAGCAGTGACTCTACGGGGGGGCCAGATACGCAGTATTTT.

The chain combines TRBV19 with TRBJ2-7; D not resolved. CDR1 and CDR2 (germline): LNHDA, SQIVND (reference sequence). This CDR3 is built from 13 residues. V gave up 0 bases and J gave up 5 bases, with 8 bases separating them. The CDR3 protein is CASSIDGLHEQYF. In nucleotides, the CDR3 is TGTGCCAGTAGTATAGATGGGCTCCACGAGCAGTACTTC.

This CDR3 reads CSASIVYEQYF. The CDR3 DNA follows: TGCAGTGCCTCCATAGTCTACGAGCAGTACTTC. The chain has TRBV20-1 and TRBJ2-7; D not resolved. Per the germline V gene, CDR1 is DFQATT and CDR2 is SNEGSKA (reference sequence). CDR3 length: 11 amino acids. Trimming stripped 6 bases from V and 3 bases from J, with 9 bases between.